The clone carrying this TCR beta chain was seen at least ten times. This sample was taken from a study of patients and donors after allogeneic stem cell transplantation. J gave up 5 bases and V 6 bases, and 6 bases lay outside the gene matches. The germline V gene has CDR1 SQVTM and CDR2 ANQGSEA. This CDR3 contains 12 residues. TCRdb reanalysed the RT-PCR reads using MiXCR and keeps one entry per CDR3 protein. Of 100,000 to 130,000 distinct CDR3 sequences listed, 35% are singletons. The receptor was isolated from a human donor who was either an allogeneic HSCT recipient or a stem cell or donor lymphocyte infusion donor (not recorded which). It is not recorded whose cells these are; they may come from a transplant donor. The chain combines TRBV29-1 with TRBJ1-2; 7 positions match TRBD1. Specimen: blood, either unsorted or a sorted T cell fraction (not recorded which). The CDR3 sequence: CSVPTGKYGYTF. As DNA, the CDR3 is TGCAGCGTCCCGACAGGGAAATATGGCTACACCTTC.